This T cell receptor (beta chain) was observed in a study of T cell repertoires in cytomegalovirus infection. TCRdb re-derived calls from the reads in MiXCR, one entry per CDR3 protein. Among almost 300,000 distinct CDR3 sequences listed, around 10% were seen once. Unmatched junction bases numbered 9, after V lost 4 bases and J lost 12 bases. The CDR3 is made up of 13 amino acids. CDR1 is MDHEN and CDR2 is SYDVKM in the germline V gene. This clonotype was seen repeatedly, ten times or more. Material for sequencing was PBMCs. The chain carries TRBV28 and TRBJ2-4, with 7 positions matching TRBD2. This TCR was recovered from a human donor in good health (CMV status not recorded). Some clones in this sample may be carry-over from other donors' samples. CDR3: CASSYLSREAQYF. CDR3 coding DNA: TGTGCCAGCAGTTATCTAAGTCGGGAGGCTCAGTACTTC.